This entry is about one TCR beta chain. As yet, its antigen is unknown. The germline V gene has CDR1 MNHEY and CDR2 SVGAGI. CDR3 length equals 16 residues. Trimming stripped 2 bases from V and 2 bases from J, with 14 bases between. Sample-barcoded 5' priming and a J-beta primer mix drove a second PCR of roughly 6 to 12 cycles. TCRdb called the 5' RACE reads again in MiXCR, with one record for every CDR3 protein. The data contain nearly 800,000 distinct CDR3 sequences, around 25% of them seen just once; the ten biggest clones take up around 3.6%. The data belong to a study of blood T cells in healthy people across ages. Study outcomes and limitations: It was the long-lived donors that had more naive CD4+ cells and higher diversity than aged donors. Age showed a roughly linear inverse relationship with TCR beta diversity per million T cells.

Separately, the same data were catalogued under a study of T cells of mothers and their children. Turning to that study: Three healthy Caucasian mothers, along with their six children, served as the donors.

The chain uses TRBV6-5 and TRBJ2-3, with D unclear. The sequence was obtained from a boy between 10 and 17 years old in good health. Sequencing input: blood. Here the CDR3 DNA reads TGTGCCAGCAGTTACGATGGACGGAAATCCACAGATACGCAGTATTTT. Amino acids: CASSYDGRKSTDTQYF.